The TCR beta chain described here comes from a study of blood T cell repertoires in COVID-19. CDR1 and CDR2 (germline): LNHDA, SQIVND (reference sequence). This CDR3 has 14 residues. The V and J ends lost 1 base and 0 bases respectively, with 7 bases between them. This table comes from immunoSEQ multiplex PCR, and its TCRdb copy is limited to in-frame clones, with some not included. The sample records tens of thousands of clones, about 89% being singletons. The specimen was peripheral blood. The rearrangement uses TRBV19 and TRBJ2-7, with D maybe TRBD1 (5 bases). This TCR derives from a man aged 50 to 59 with active or convalescent COVID-19. CDR3 sequence: CASSIVGDSYEQYF. In nucleotides, the CDR3 is TGTGCCAGTAGTATAGTAGGGGACTCCTACGAGCAGTACTTC.